Listed here is a single T cell receptor (beta chain). This entry is derived from a study of blood T cell repertoires in COVID-19. Study summary: Donors in the United States, Italy and Spain gave samples during acute or convalescent COVID-19. T cells, B-cell-depleted T cells, or PBMCs provided the cDNA or gDNA that served as material.

CDR1 is SGHKS and CDR2 is YYEKEE in the germline V gene (reference sequence). Trimming stripped 0 bases from V and 5 bases from J, with 12 bases between. The CDR3 is 15 residues long. Per the study methods: Counts of nucleated cells, estimated from reference gene primer amplification, were obtained. The assay was immunoSEQ multiplex PCR, and TCRdb's table has in-frame clones only and misses some. The V and J calls and clone size were taken over from that table, and D and trimming were inferred from the DNA. In the table there are 150,000 to 200,000 clones, 65% to 80% of which are singletons. This sequence joins TRBV5-5 and TRBJ1-5, with D perhaps matching TRBD1 (5 bases). Material for sequencing was peripheral blood. The receptor comes from a man in his fifties who had recovered from COVID-19. CDR3 sequence (DNA): TGTGCCAGCAGCTTGGAGGTTGGACAATATCAGCCCCAGCATTTT. Encoded protein: CASSLEVGQYQPQHF.